The T cell receptor beta chain described here comes from a study of blood T cell repertoires in COVID-19 (dated by TCRdb to 2019 to 2021). For the study in its entirety: The collaborator samples originated in the United States, Italy and Spain and spanned the acute and convalescent phases of COVID-19. Samples came from the ongoing ImmuneRACE study (first 160 participants) plus 1,254 subjects from 6 global collaborators. HLA class I and class II types, where available, came from metadata supplied by the sample provider rather than from assay-based typing. Sample metadata almost always included a de-identified subject ID, COVID-19 status, age in years and sex. Subjects who had been exposed to COVID-19, were actively infected with it, or had recovered from it provided the deeply sampled blood TCRbeta repertoires that made up the dataset. The repertoires were released in a freely available public database intended as a resource for research on the immune response to SARS-CoV-2. The prospective study material was composed of cDNA or gDNA derived from T cells, B-cell-depleted T cells, or PBMCs.

Summary of the overall study and its limitations: The quantity of clinical and demographic metadata differed by source and by participant and was supplied without curation.

The V end loses 3 bases and the J end loses 2 bases, and a stretch of 8 bases separates them. Counted from cysteine to phenylalanine, this CDR3 has 13 amino acids. Of all the DNA, just the CDR3 is kept, 39 bases in frame from base 1. The germline V gene (reference sequence) provides CDR1 GTSNPN and CDR2 SVGIG. Each collaborating institution followed its own protocols to collect whole blood in K2EDTA tubes. For TCRbeta analysis, collaborators shipped samples as frozen whole blood, isolated PBMCs, or DNA extracted from either of those sample types. Concerning this clone: Its antigen is still unknown. The sample holds no much larger clone one base away, and base qualities are not on file.

TCRbeta CDR3 regions were amplified from genomic DNA by means of the immunoSEQ Assay, a bias-controlled multiplex PCR. The paper's processing steps were these. Within the assay, amplification of reference gene primers was used to estimate how many nucleated cells each sample contained. To quantify the absolute abundance of each unique TCRbeta CDR3 rearrangement, sequence reads were collapsed and filtered. For each sample, productive Simpson clonality was calculated as the square root of Simpson's diversity index over productive rearrangements. The table was pulled from immuneACCESS by TCRdb, which kept in-frame rearrangements only. Such tables lose some clones; where checked, under half of the loss comes from unresolved V genes, and the rest has no known cause. That table supplies the V and J calls and clone size; D and trimming were determined from the DNA. The sample includes about 160,000 clones, with approximately 83% observed a single time. The ten top clones hold about a tenth of the sample.

Rearrangement joined TRBV30 to TRBJ1-3; no D gene is confidently identified. The receptor was derived from a woman of 80 years or more with active or convalescent COVID-19. The sample was peripheral blood. The CDR3 reads as follows: CAWRWPPGNTIYF. The bases are TGTGCCTGGAGATGGCCCCCTGGAAACACCATATATTTT.